The sample holds a few counts of the clone carrying this T cell receptor gamma chain. The sample originates from a study of human gamma delta and Vdelta1 T cells. The germline CDR1 and CDR2 sequences are VINAFY and YDVSNSKD. Trimming took 2 bases from V and 4 from J; bases not matched to a gene: 8. The CDR3 is 14 amino acids. TCRdb processed the PCR reads again with the CATT caller. The table lists a few thousand gamma-chain clones, 4% to 6.5% of them singletons. This clonotype was sampled from a human donor in good health. The J gene is TRGJ1 or TRGJ2, the V gene TRGV5. Sequencing input: naive CD27+ Vdelta1 gamma-delta T cells from blood. The CDR3 region is CATWDMPGYYKKLF. CDR3 nucleotide sequence: TGTGCCACCTGGGACATGCCTGGGTATTATAAGAAACTCTTT.